The 20 T cell receptor beta chains below all came from one sample that was sequenced in a study of T cells in Graves' hyperthyroidism and ophthalmopathy. Researchers amplified the TCR beta CDR3 regions from RNA transcripts. The TCR CDR3 was amplified in a first-round RT-PCR using the HTBI primer set. Each CDR3 protein is one row after TCRdb ran MiXCR on the multiplex PCR reads. Of 350,000 to 450,000 distinct CDR3 sequences in the sample, around 14% are singletons; the top ten hold 11%. Sequencing was done on a sample of blood. The receptors stem from a woman aged 55-70 years with Graves' hyperthyroidism.

This clonotype came up many times. The chain employs TRBV6-5 and TRBJ1-2; D is ambiguous. Germline CDR1 and CDR2: MNHEY and SVGAGI. Trimming shortened V by 2 bases and J by 1 base, and 11 bases separated the two germline ends. The CDR3 covers 15 residues. CDR3 sequence reads: CASSYSTENNYGYTF. The CDR3 nucleotides are TGTGCCAGCAGTTACAGTACGGAGAATAACTATGGCTACACCTTC.

This clonotype showed up just a few times. V is TRBV20-1 and J is TRBJ2-1, with D possibly being TRBD2 (6 bases). This CDR3 has 14 residues. Germline assignment: CDR1 DFQATT and CDR2 SNEGSKA (reference sequence). V gave up 6 bases and J gave up 2 bases, with 14 bases separating them. CDR3 sequence (DNA): TGCAGTGCCGCCCCTAGCGCCCCCTACAATGAGCAGTTCTTC. Translated, it gives CSAAPSAPYNEQFF.

This clonotype was found many times. The chain has TRBV28 and TRBJ1-6; 7 positions agree with TRBD1. Germline V gene data show CDR1 as MDHEN and CDR2 as SYDVKM. The CDR3 runs to 14 residues. J gave up 7 bases and V 4 bases, and 4 bases lay outside the gene matches. CDR3 sequence reads: CASSSGQTNSPLHF. CDR3 bases: TGTGCCAGCAGTTCGGGACAGACGAATTCACCCCTCCACTTT.

At least ten counts were recorded for this clonotype. The V gene is TRBV12-3 or TRBV12-4, the J gene TRBJ1-1, with no clear D. Trimming cost V 2 bases and J 11 bases, with 15 bases left between them. CDR3 size: 13 residues. CDR3 sequence (DNA): TGTGCCAGCAGTTTATATCGAGACGGCGAGGCTTTCTTT. It translates to CASSLYRDGEAFF.

This clonotype was detected a few times. The gene calls are TRBV2 and TRBJ2-4; TRBD1 or TRBD2 may be the D gene (5 bases each). Trimming removed 5 bases at V and 0 bases at J, with 11 bases between. CDR1 is SNHLY and CDR2 is FYNNEI in the germline V gene. The CDR3 totals 15 residues. CDR3 region: CASSSLGVAKNIQYF. The CDR3 nucleotides read TGTGCCAGCAGTAGTCTGGGGGTAGCCAAAAACATTCAGTACTTC.

This clonotype was counted between two and nine times. V gene TRBV5-4 combines with J gene TRBJ2-1; 15 bases fit TRBD2. J gave up 7 bases and V 4 bases, and 6 bases lay outside the gene matches. The CDR3 has 16 residues. The germline V gene encodes CDR1 SGHNT and CDR2 YYREEE (reference sequence). CDR3 sequence (DNA): TGTGCCAGCAGCACCCGGACTAGCGGGAGGGATAATGAGCAGTTCTTC. This sequence encodes CASSTRTSGRDNEQFF.

The chain combines TRBV19 with TRBJ2-1; TRBD2 agrees at 12 bases. CDR1 is LNHDA and CDR2 is SQIVND in the germline V gene (reference sequence). The CDR3 has 16 amino acids. Trimming at V came to 6 bases and at J to 2 bases, leaving 5 bases not matched to a gene. The CDR3 DNA sequence: TGTGCCAGTAGGACTAGCGGGAGATCTGCCTACAATGAGCAGTTCTTC. Amino acid sequence: CASRTSGRSAYNEQFF.

At least ten counts were recorded for this clonotype. The chain combines TRBV6-2 or TRBV6-3 with TRBJ2-2; 13 positions agree with TRBD2. The CDR3 is made up of 18 amino acids. The V gene's germline CDR1 is MNHEY and CDR2 SVGEGT. V was clipped by 4 bases and J by 4 bases; unmatched bases: 9. CDR3 region: CASSSLPGLAGSTGELFF. In nucleotides, the CDR3 is TGTGCCAGCAGTTCCCTCCCGGGACTAGCGGGAAGCACCGGGGAGCTGTTTTTT.

This clonotype was observed at least ten times. A much larger clone is a single base away; this may be a read error. The chain carries TRBV20-1 and TRBJ2-1, with D hard to call. Germline loops: CDR1 DFQATT, CDR2 SNEGSKA (reference sequence). The CDR3 is 10 amino acids. This CDR3 reads CSAEDDGQFF. Here the CDR3 DNA reads TGCAGCGCCGAGGACGATGGGCAGTTCTTC.

This clonotype was observed at least ten times. V and J are TRBV29-1 and TRBJ2-2, with D perhaps matching TRBD2 (5 bases). The CDR3 is 15 residues long. Germline loops: CDR1 SQVTM, CDR2 ANQGSEA. V was shortened by 2 bases and J by 2 bases, with 12 bases between the two germline ends. The CDR3: CSVEQAELNTGELFF. The CDR3 nucleotides are TGCAGCGTTGAACAAGCGGAACTTAACACCGGGGAGCTGTTTTTT.

Ten or more counts support this clonotype. The chain couples TRBV20-1 to TRBJ2-2, with D perhaps TRBD1 (5 bases). CDR3 length: 15 residues. Deletions cut 1 base from V and 0 bases from J, with 9 bases between. Germline CDR1 DFQATT, CDR2 SNEGSKA (reference sequence). CDR3 region: CSARVVGANTGELFF. The CDR3 region has the DNA TGCAGTGCTAGAGTTGTAGGGGCGAACACCGGGGAGCTGTTTTTT.

At least ten counts were recorded for this clonotype. The rearrangement uses TRBV29-1 and TRBJ2-3; 15 bases align to TRBD2. With V trimmed by 3 bases and J by 4 bases, 8 bases remained unmatched. The germline V gene has CDR1 SQVTM and CDR2 ANQGSEA. There are 17 residues in the CDR3. In nucleotides, the CDR3 is TGCAGCGTTGATCCGGGACTAGCGGGAGGTAGGGCAGATACGCAGTATTTT. The encoded protein is CSVDPGLAGGRADTQYF.

This clonotype was seen repeatedly, ten times or more. The chain is built from TRBV28 and TRBJ2-7; D is ambiguous. Trimming left V 5 bases short and J 7 bases short, with 9 bases between. The CDR3 has 11 residues. Germline values: CDR1 MDHEN, CDR2 SYDVKM. For the CDR3, the DNA is TGTGCCAGCAGTCAGACAAGGGAGCAGTACTTC. It yields the protein CASSQTREQYF.

This clonotype was seen at least ten times. The chain uses TRBV18 and TRBJ2-1; 9 positions match TRBD1. CDR1 and CDR2 from the germline V gene are KGHSH and LQKENI. The length of the CDR3 is 16 residues. The V and J ends lost 6 bases and 4 bases, in that order; junction bases with no gene match: 10. The CDR3 nucleotides read TGTGCCAGCTCCCCAACAGGGGGCCTGGGGTACAATGAGCAGTTCTTC. It specifies CASSPTGGLGYNEQFF. Full variable domain (rest looked up from reference TRBV18 and TRBJ2-1): NAGVMQNPRHLVRRRGQEARLRCSPMKGHSHVYWYRQLPEEGLKFMVYLQKENIIDESGMPKERFSAEFPKEGPSILRIQQVVRGDSAAYFCASSPTGGLGYNEQFFGPGTRLTVL.

In this sample, this clonotype turned up many times. This chain's CDR3 is CASSQGAVKVTYNEQFF. DNA for the CDR3: TGTGCCAGCAGCCAGGGGGCTGTGAAAGTTACCTACAATGAGCAGTTCTTC. The chain recombines TRBV13 with TRBJ2-1; 8 bases match TRBD1. Per the germline V gene, CDR1 is PRHDT and CDR2 is FYEKMQ (reference sequence). The CDR3 is made up of 17 amino acids. The trim removed 5 bases at V and 2 bases at J, leaving 11 bases unmatched. Full variable domain (remainder filled in from reference TRBV13 and TRBJ2-1): AAGVIQSPRHLIKEKRETATLKCYPIPRHDTVYWYQQGPGQDPQFLISFYEKMQSDKGSIPDRFSAQQFSDYHSELNMSSLELGDSALYFCASSQGAVKVTYNEQFFGPGTRLTVL.

This clonotype showed up many times. V is TRBV11-3 and J is TRBJ2-1; TRBD2 matches at 16 bases. Unmatched junction bases numbered 7, after V lost 0 bases and J lost 5 bases. The germline V gene encodes CDR1 SGHNT and CDR2 YENEEA. The CDR3 is 19 amino acids. CDR3 nucleotide sequence: TGTGCCAGCAGCTTAGACCCCCCGGGACTAGCGGGAGGGGACAATGAGCAGTTCTTC. Translated, it gives CASSLDPPGLAGGDNEQFF.

This clonotype was detected many times. The CDR3 nucleotides are TGTGCCAGCAGTGAAGTTGGTAGCGCATCCTACGAGCAGTACTTC. Translating gives CASSEVGSASYEQYF. This chain links TRBV6-1 with TRBJ2-7; possible D gene TRBD2, 5 bases. The CDR3 runs to 15 residues. V lost 1 base, J lost 1 base, and 11 bases lay in between. Per the germline V gene, CDR1 is MNHNS and CDR2 is SASEGT.

This clonotype was detected ten times or more. The chain uses TRBV11-3 and TRBJ2-1; 16 bases are a match to TRBD2. This CDR3 has 20 amino acids. With V trimmed by 3 bases and J by 1 base, 9 bases remained unmatched. Germline V gives CDR1 SGHNT, CDR2 YENEEA. The CDR3 nucleotides read TGTGCCAGCAGCTTCCCTGGGACTAGCGGGAGGGCCGGGTCCTACAATGAGCAGTTCTTC. It yields the protein CASSFPGTSGRAGSYNEQFF.

This clonotype appeared many times. This sequence joins TRBV24-1 and TRBJ2-1; TRBD2 matches 12 bases. This CDR3 is 17 amino acids long. Trimming at V came to 1 base and at J to 1 base, leaving 1 base not matched to a gene. In germline, CDR1 is KGHDR, CDR2 SFDVKD. The DNA of the CDR3 is TGTGCCACCAGTGATTTCGGGACTAGCGGGTCCTACAATGAGCAGTTCTTC. Protein: CATSDFGTSGSYNEQFF.

This clonotype was detected many times. The rearrangement links TRBV2 to TRBJ2-7; weak D call: TRBD2 (6 bases). The CDR3 length is 14 residues. V was cut by 6 bases and J by 2 bases, with 14 bases left in between. Germline V gene data show CDR1 as SNHLY and CDR2 as FYNNEI. The CDR3 reads CASSLLWEAYEQYF. In DNA, the CDR3 is TGTGCCAGCAGCCTATTGTGGGAGGCCTACGAGCAGTACTTC. The variable domain in full, with the rest retrieved from reference TRBV2 and TRBJ2-7, is EPEVTQTPSHQVTQMGQEVILRCVPISNHLYFYWYRQILGQKVEFLVSFYNNEISEKSEIFDDQFSVERPDGSNFTLKIRSTKLEDSAMYFCASSLLWEAYEQYFGPGTRLTVT.